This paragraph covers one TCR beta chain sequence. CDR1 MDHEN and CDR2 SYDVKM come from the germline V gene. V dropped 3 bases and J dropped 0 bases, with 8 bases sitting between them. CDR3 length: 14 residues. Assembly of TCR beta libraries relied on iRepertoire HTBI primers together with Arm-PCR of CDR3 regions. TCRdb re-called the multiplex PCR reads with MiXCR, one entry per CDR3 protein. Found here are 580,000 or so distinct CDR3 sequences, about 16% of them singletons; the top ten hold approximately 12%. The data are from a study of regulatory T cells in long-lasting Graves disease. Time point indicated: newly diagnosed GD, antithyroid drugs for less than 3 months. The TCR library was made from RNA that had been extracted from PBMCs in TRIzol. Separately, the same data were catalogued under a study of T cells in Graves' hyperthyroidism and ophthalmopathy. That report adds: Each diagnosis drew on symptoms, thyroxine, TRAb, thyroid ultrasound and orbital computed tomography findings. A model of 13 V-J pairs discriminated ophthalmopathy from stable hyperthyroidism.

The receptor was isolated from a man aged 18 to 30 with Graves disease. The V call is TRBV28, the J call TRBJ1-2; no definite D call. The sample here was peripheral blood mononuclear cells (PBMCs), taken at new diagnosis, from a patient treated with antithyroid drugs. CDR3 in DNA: TGTGCCAGCAGTTTCCGGGCAGCTAACTATGGCTACACCTTC. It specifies CASSFRAANYGYTF.